The 4 T cell receptor beta chains in this list originate from one sample, sequenced in a study of blood T cell repertoires in COVID-19. TCRdb keeps only in-frame clones here, not all; method: immunoSEQ multiplex PCR. The sample has 110,000 to 150,000 clones, about 84% seen once. The sequenced sample was peripheral blood. The source of these receptors is a woman in her 50s with acute or convalescent COVID-19.

This clone occurred a few times. The chain joins TRBV3-1 (or the pseudogene TRBV3-2) to TRBJ1-6; unclear D gene. This CDR3 is built from 15 residues. V lost 4 bases to trimming and J lost 5 bases, with 12 bases between them. Per germline, CDR1 LGHDT and CDR2 YNNKEL (reference sequence). This CDR3 reads CASSPRRGNNSPLHF. The CDR3 region has the DNA TGTGCCAGCAGCCCACGGCGGGGTAATAATTCACCCCTCCACTTT.

Concerning this clone: An end of the junction differs from the germline gene, which may be a read error. CDR3 sequence: CASSFGTGVNSPLHF. DNA of the CDR3: TGTGCCAGCAGCTTCGGGACAGGGGTAAATTCGCCCCTCCACTTT. This sequence joins TRBV7-9 and TRBJ1-6, with 10 nucleotides matching TRBD1. The CDR3 extends over 15 amino acids. Per germline, CDR1 SEHNR and CDR2 FQNEAQ (reference sequence).

The rearrangement uses TRBV7-9 and TRBJ1-5, with D maybe TRBD1 (6 bases). Looked up from germline, CDR1 is SEHNR and CDR2 is FQNEAQ (reference sequence). V lost 4 bases and J lost 1, with 11 bases in between. The CDR3 totals 15 residues. CDR3 nucleotides: TGTGCCAGCAGCTACGGGGGGCTGAGCAATCAGCCCCAGCATTTT. Protein sequence: CASSYGGLSNQPQHF.

The chain links TRBV9 to TRBJ2-3, with D uncertain. Trimming removed 0 bases from V and 5 bases from J, with 7 bases in between. This CDR3 comprises 13 residues. Germline V CDR1 and CDR2: SGDLS, YYNGEE. The CDR3: CASSVAELDTQYF. The CDR3 DNA follows: TGTGCCAGCAGCGTAGCCGAGCTAGATACGCAGTATTTT.